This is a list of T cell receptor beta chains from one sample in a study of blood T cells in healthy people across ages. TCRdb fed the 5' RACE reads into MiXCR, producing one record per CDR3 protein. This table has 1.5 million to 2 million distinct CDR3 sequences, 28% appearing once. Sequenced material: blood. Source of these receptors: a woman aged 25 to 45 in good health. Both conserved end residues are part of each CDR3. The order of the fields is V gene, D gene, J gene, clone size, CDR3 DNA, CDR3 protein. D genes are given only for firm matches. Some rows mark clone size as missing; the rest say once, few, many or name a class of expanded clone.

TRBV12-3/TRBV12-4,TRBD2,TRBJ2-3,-,TGTGCCAGCACTCAAGAGTTGGGCGGGGGGGTAGATCGCACAGATACGCAGTATTTT,CASTQELGGGVDRTDTQYF
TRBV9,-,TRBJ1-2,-,TGTGCCAGCAGCCTGGCGAGGAGTTATAACTATGGCTACACCTTC,CASSLARSYNYGYTF
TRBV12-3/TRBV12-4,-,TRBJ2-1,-,TGTGCCAGCAGTACGTGGGGTTCCAATGAGCAGTTCTTC,CASSTWGSNEQFF
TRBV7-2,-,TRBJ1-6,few,TGTGCCAGCAGCTTTCGGCAGGGTGATTCACCCCTCCACTTT,CASSFRQGDSPLHF
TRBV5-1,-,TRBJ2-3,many,TGCGCCAGCAGCTTGGTAGATTTTCAGTATTTT,CASSLVDFQYF
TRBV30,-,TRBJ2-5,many,TGTGCCTGCAATGAGGAGGTCCAAGAGACCCAGTACTTC,CACNEEVQETQYF
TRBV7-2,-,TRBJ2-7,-,TGTGCCAGCAGCTTTGGGGGGCAGAACAACGAGCAGTACTTC,CASSFGGQNNEQYF
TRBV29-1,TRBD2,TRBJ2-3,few,TGCAGCGTTGCTAGCGGGGGGATCCGAGATACGCAGTATTTT,CSVASGGIRDTQYF
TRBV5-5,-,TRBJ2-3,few,TGTGCCAGCAGCTTGGGACAGCTCCGGTCGGCTACGCAGTATTTT,CASSLGQLRSATQYF
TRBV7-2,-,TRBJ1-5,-,TGTGCCAGCAGCTTAGTGAATACAGGTCTTCAGCCCCAGCATTTT,CASSLVNTGLQPQHF
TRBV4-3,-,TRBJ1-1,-,TGCGCCAGCAGCCAAGTAAAAATCGGCCAGCTTGAAGCTTTCTTT,CASSQVKIGQLEAFF
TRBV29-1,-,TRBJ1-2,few,TGCAGCGTTGTAAGGATCCCCAAGTCTGGTGATGGCTACACCTTC,CSVVRIPKSGDGYTF
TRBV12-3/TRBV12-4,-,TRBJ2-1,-,TGTGCCAGCAAGGGGGAGGAGCAGTTCTTC,CASKGEEQFF
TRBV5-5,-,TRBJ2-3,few,TGTGCCAGCAGCTTGGAACCTCGAGGCACAGATACGCAGTATTTT,CASSLEPRGTDTQYF
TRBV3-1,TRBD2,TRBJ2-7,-,TGTGCCAGTAGTAATCGGGGGGTCGACTACGAGCAGTACTTC,CASSNRGVDYEQYF
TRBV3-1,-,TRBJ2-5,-,TGTGCCAGCAGCCAAGGGGGAGGGACAGCTTCGGAGACCCAGTACTTC,CASSQGGGTASETQYF
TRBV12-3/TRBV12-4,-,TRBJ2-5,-,TGTGCCAGCAGCCGGAAGGTGGCGGGGCCGTGGGAGACCCAGTACTTC,CASSRKVAGPWETQYF
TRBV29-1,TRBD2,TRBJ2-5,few,TGCAGCGTTGACAAGCGGGGGTACCAAGAGACCCAGTACTTC,CSVDKRGYQETQYF
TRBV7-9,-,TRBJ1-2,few,TGTGCCAGCAGCTTAGGAAAATTCGGCTACACCTTC,CASSLGKFGYTF
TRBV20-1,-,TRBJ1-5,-,TGCAGTGCTAGAGGGGGGTCAGGCGGCTACCAGCCCCAGCATTTT,CSARGGSGGYQPQHF
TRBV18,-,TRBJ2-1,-,TGTGCCAGCTCACCACCGGGTCGACATGAGCAGTTCTTC,CASSPPGRHEQFF
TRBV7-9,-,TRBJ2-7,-,TGTGCCAGCAGCCCGGGGGCTAGTCAGAATGAGCAGTACTTC,CASSPGASQNEQYF
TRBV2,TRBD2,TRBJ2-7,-,TGTGCCAGCAGTGAGGAGCGGGGGAACGAGCAGTACTTC,CASSEERGNEQYF
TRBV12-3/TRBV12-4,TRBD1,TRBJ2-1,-,TGTGCCAGCAGTCCCCCCAGAAACGGGACAGACTTATACAATGAGCAGTTCTTC,CASSPPRNGTDLYNEQFF
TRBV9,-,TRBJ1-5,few,TGTGCCAGCAGCAAAAGCATAAAACAGCAGCCCCAGCATTTT,CASSKSIKQQPQHF
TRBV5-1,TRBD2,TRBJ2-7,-,TGCGCCAGCAGCCCGACAGTTAGCGGGACCTCTACCGAGCAGTACTTC,CASSPTVSGTSTEQYF
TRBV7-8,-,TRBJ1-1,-,TGTGCCAGCAGCTTCGCCGTACTGGGCACTGAAGCTTTCTTT,CASSFAVLGTEAFF
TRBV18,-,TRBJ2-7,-,TGTGCCAGCTCACCCCGGGGGACGGCCTCCTACGAGCAGTACTTC,CASSPRGTASYEQYF
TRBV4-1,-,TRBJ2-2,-,TGCGCCAGCAGCCAAGATCGCGAGAGTTCCAGGGAGCTGTTTTTT,CASSQDRESSRELFF
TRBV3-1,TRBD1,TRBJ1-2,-,TGTGCCAGCAGCCAAGGGACAGGGCTAAACTGTGGCTACACCTTC,CASSQGTGLNCGYTF
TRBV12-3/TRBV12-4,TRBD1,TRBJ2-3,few,TGTGCCAGCAGTCCGGGACAGAGGCGGGATACGCAGTATTTT,CASSPGQRRDTQYF
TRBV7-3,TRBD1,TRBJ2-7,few,TGTGCCAGCAGCGGCGGTTTGACAGGGTTAAACTCCTACGAGCAGTACTTC,CASSGGLTGLNSYEQYF
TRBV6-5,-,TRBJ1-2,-,TGTGCCAGCAGTCGGGGGGGCAGGGAGACGGGCTATGGCTACACCTTC,CASSRGGRETGYGYTF
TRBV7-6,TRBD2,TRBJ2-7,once,TGTGCCAGCAGCCCCCACCGGGGAGGGTCCTACAATGAGCAGTACTTC,CASSPHRGGSYNEQYF
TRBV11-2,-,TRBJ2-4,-,TGTGCCAGCAGCTTAAGACTGTTAGCCAAAAACATTCAGTACTTC,CASSLRLLAKNIQYF
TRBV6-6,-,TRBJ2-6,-,TGTGCCAGCAGTTATGGTGCCGACTCTGGGGCCAACGTCCGGACTTTC,CASSYGADSGANVRTF
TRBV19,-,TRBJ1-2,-,TGTGCCAGTAGTATAGGCGGAGTCTATGGCTACACCTTC,CASSIGGVYGYTF
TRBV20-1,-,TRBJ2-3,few,TGCAGTGCTAGATCCGGGGGAGATACGCAGTATTTT,CSARSGGDTQYF
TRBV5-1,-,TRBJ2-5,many,TGCGCCAGCAGCAGGCTAACGTACCAAGAGACCCAGTACTTC,CASSRLTYQETQYF
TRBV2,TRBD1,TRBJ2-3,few,TGTGCCAGCAGCCCTACTTCCGGGACAGGCCCCACAGATACGCAGTATTTT,CASSPTSGTGPTDTQYF
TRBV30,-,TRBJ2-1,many,TGTGCCTGGAGTGTACAGAGGGGAAGTGGGCAGTTCTTC,CAWSVQRGSGQFF
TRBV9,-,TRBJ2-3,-,TGTGTCAGCAGCGGACAGACAGTGAATACGCAGTATTTT,CVSSGQTVNTQYF
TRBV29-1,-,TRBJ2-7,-,TGCAGCGTCCGAAGGGTGTTGGTGATCGATGAACAGTACTTC,CSVRRVLVIDEQYF
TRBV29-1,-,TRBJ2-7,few,TGCAGCGCGATACCCCGAGAGGGTAAGATGGCCTACCAGCGCCGATCTTCCGAGCAGTACTTC,CSAIPREGKMAYQRRSSEQYF
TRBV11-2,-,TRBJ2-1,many,TGTGCCAGCAGCCCGGAGAGGGGGGCCAGCTCCTACAATGAGCAGTTCTTC,CASSPERGASSYNEQFF
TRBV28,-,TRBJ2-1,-,TGTGCCAGCAGTTTAGACAACTACACTGAGCAGTTCTTC,CASSLDNYTEQFF
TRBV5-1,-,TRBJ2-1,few,TGCGCCAGCAGCGTAGGACCGGCTTTCTACAATGAGCAGTTCTTC,CASSVGPAFYNEQFF
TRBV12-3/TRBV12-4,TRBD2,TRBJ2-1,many,TGTGCCAGCAGTGTTGCCGGGACTAGCGGGAGAATAGGCGAGCAGTTCTTC,CASSVAGTSGRIGEQFF
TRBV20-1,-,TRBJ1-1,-,TGCAGTGCTGACCAGAGCAGGACAGCGCCCATGAACACTGAAGCTTTCTTT,CSADQSRTAPMNTEAFF
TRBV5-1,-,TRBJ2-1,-,TGCGCCAGCAGCTCGGTGGGACAATACAATGAGCAGTTCTTC,CASSSVGQYNEQFF
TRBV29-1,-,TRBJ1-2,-,TGCAGCGTTGAGGATTCGGGGGCCTATGGCTACACCTTC,CSVEDSGAYGYTF
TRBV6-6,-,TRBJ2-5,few,-,CASTWGSGTGGSVKYF
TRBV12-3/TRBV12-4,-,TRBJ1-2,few,TGTGCCGTCAGCCTTAACTATGGCTACACCTTC,CAVSLNYGYTF
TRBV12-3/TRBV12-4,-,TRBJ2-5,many,TGTGCCAGCAGTATTGACAGCCAAGAGACCCAGTACTTC,CASSIDSQETQYF
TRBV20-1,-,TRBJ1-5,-,TGCAGTGCTGGAAGATTAACAGGGACTAGCAATCAGCCCCGGCATTTT,CSAGRLTGTSNQPRHF
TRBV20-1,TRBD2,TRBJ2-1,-,TGCAGTGCTAGTCGGGCTAGCGGGAGGGATTTTTACAATGAGCAGTTCTTC,CSASRASGRDFYNEQFF